Listed below are T cell receptor beta chains from one sample, sequenced in a study of blood T cell repertoires in COVID-19. Clones were read by immunoSEQ multiplex PCR, and TCRdb kept only the in-frame ones, dropping some. The sample contains 300,000 to 450,000 clones, 70% to 90% of which appear only once. Sample: PBMCs or T cells enriched from blood (not recorded which). Receptors were obtained from a man aged 25-45 years who had recovered from COVID-19. Both conserved end residues are part of each CDR3. The D gene is left open where the match is weak. Expanded clones are given a class, and other clones once, few, many or no size at all.

j_gene	d_gene	abundance	v_gene	CDR3nt	CDR3aa
TRBJ1-2	.	.	TRBV14	TGTGCCAGCAGCGAAGTCCGGGCGGGGGGCTACACCTTC	CASSEVRAGGYTF
TRBJ2-7	.	.	TRBV15	TGTGCCACCAGCATACTAACGTGGGTCGGCGAGCAGTACTTC	CATSILTWVGEQYF
TRBJ1-1	TRBD1	.	TRBV29-1	TGCAGCGATGGACAGGGACACACTGAAGCTTTCTTT	CSDGQGHTEAFF
TRBJ2-1	.	.	TRBV27	TGTGCCAGCAGTTTGCCTCCGGGAAATCAGCAGTTCTTC	CASSLPPGNQQFF
TRBJ1-1	.	.	TRBV5-5	TGTGCCAGCAGCTTTAAGCAGGGGATGAACACTGAAGCTTTCTTT	CASSFKQGMNTEAFF
TRBJ2-7	.	.	TRBV11-2	TGTGCCAGCAACTCTGCGGGACTCACTTTTGGCTACGAGCAGTACTTC	CASNSAGLTFGYEQYF
TRBJ1-1	.	.	TRBV19	TGTGCCAGTAGTCTTCGACTCTCTGAAGCTTTCTTT	CASSLRLSEAFF
TRBJ1-1	.	.	TRBV10-3	TGTGCCATCAGTGCAGGGTTGAACACTGAAGCTTTCTTT	CAISAGLNTEAFF
TRBJ1-4	.	.	TRBV2	TGTGCCAGCAGCTACCACGGGGGAGAAAAACTGTTTTTT	CASSYHGGEKLFF
TRBJ1-6	.	.	TRBV19	TGTGCCAGTAGTATCGTCGATTCACCCCTCCACTTT	CASSIVDSPLHF
TRBJ1-6	.	.	TRBV7-9	TGTGCCATCTCCACGGGGAGGGGCCCAAATAATTCACCCCTCCACTTT	CAISTGRGPNNSPLHF
TRBJ1-6	.	few	TRBV7-2	TGTGCCACAGGGGCGGTCTATAATTCACCCCTCCACTTT	CATGAVYNSPLHF
TRBJ1-1	.	.	TRBV29-1	TGCAGCGTTGGGGCAGACAGCGTTGAAGCTTTCTTT	CSVGADSVEAFF
TRBJ1-4	TRBD1	.	TRBV4-1	TGCGCCAGCAGCCGGATAGACAGGGGCTTCGATGAAAAACTGTTTTTT	CASSRIDRGFDEKLFF
TRBJ2-2	.	.	TRBV6-2/TRBV6-3	TGTGCCAGCAGTTACCTCTCCCGGGAGCTGTTTTTT	CASSYLSRELFF
TRBJ2-3	.	.	TRBV5-1	TGCGCCAGCAGCCCTGGGGGGGGCCTAGATACGCAGTATTTT	CASSPGGGLDTQYF
TRBJ1-1	.	.	TRBV11-2	TGTGCCAGCAGCCTATCGGGACAATTGAACACTGAAGCTTTCTTT	CASSLSGQLNTEAFF
TRBJ1-6	TRBD1	.	TRBV5-4	TGTGCCAGCAGCTTGCAGGGGGCTAATTCACCCCTCCACTTT	CASSLQGANSPLHF
TRBJ1-1	.	.	TRBV7-9	TGTGCCAGCAGCTTAGCGCTAACAGGGAGGGGCACTGAAGCTTTCTTT	CASSLALTGRGTEAFF
TRBJ2-5	TRBD1	.	TRBV5-6	TGTGCCAGCAGACTAAGACAGGGGACCCAAGAGACCCAGTACTTC	CASRLRQGTQETQYF
TRBJ2-7	.	.	TRBV10-3	TGTGCCACCTCCCCAGCCAGGGACGAGCAGTACTTC	CATSPARDEQYF
TRBJ1-6	TRBD1	.	TRBV5-1	TGCGCCAGCAGCTACGGACAGGGGAGTTCACCCCTCCACTTT	CASSYGQGSSPLHF
TRBJ2-1	.	.	TRBV6-6	TGTGCCAGCAGTGACTCGACAGGACGACTTTACAATGAGCAGTTCTTC	CASSDSTGRLYNEQFF
TRBJ1-2	.	.	TRBV6-2/TRBV6-3	TGTGCCAGCAGTTCAGCGACGGTGAACTATGGCTACACCTTC	CASSSATVNYGYTF
TRBJ1-1	TRBD1	.	TRBV27	TGTGCCAGCAGGGGACCGGGACAGAAAGCTTTCTTT	CASRGPGQKAFF
TRBJ1-4	.	.	TRBV7-2	TGTGCCAGCAGCTCCAGGGCGTGGAATGAAAAACTGTTTTTT	CASSSRAWNEKLFF
TRBJ2-5	TRBD1	.	TRBV3-1/TRBV3-2	TGTGCCAGCAGCTGGGACAGCCAAGAGACCCAGTACTTC	CASSWDSQETQYF
TRBJ2-3	.	.	TRBV6-1	TGTGCCAGCAGTGATAGCGGGCGCCCGGGGGGCGATACGCAGTATTTT	CASSDSGRPGGDTQYF
TRBJ2-2	.	once	TRBV13	TGTGCCAGCAGCCTTAAAGTTACAGGGTTCGGCACCGGGGAGCTGTTTTTT	CASSLKVTGFGTGELFF
TRBJ2-7	TRBD2	once	TRBV10-3	TGTGCCATCAGTGACATCGGGGGGGAAGCCTACGAGCAGTACTTC	CAISDIGGEAYEQYF
TRBJ1-1	.	.	TRBV19	TGTGCCAGTAGTCAGGGCAGGGCAACTGAAGCTTTCTTT	CASSQGRATEAFF
TRBJ2-7	.	.	TRBV3-1/TRBV3-2	TGTGCCAGCAGCCATACAGGGTCCCCCTACGAGCAGTACTTC	CASSHTGSPYEQYF
TRBJ1-5	TRBD1	.	TRBV7-9	TGTGCCACAGGACAGGGGAATGTCCCCCAGCATTTT	CATGQGNVPQHF
TRBJ2-1	TRBD2	.	TRBV28	TGTGCCAGCAGGCTGACTAGCGGTTCCTACAATGAGCAGTTCTTC	CASRLTSGSYNEQFF
TRBJ2-6	TRBD1	.	TRBV23-1	TGCGCCAGCAGTCAAGGGACAGGGGGCCTCTCTGGGGCCAACGTCCTGACTTTC	CASSQGTGGLSGANVLTF
TRBJ2-7	TRBD2	.	TRBV30	TGTGCCTGGAGTGTACTGACTAGCGGGGGGGCAGGCGAGCAGTACTTC	CAWSVLTSGGAGEQYF
TRBJ1-4	TRBD1	.	TRBV27	TGTGCCAGCAGCACAGGGGGGGGTGAAAAACTGTTTTTT	CASSTGGGEKLFF
TRBJ2-5	.	.	TRBV5-1	TGCGCCAGCAGCGATCAGGGGACCCAAGAGACCCAGTACTTC	CASSDQGTQETQYF
TRBJ2-5	TRBD1	.	TRBV11-3	TGTGCCAGCAGCTCCCATTCAGGGGGAGAGACCCAGTACTTC	CASSSHSGGETQYF
TRBJ2-1	TRBD2	.	TRBV5-1	TGCGCCAGCAGCTTGCCGGCGGGGGGGTTCGAGAATGAGCAGTTCTTC	CASSLPAGGFENEQFF
TRBJ2-3	TRBD2	.	TRBV10-1	TGCGCCAGCAGTGAGGAGCGGGGGGTTATCACAGATACGCAGTATTTT	CASSEERGVITDTQYF
TRBJ2-7	TRBD1	.	TRBV12-3/TRBV12-4	TGTGCCAGCAGTTCCACAGGGGTCCACGAGCAGTACTTC	CASSSTGVHEQYF
TRBJ1-2	.	.	TRBV6-5	TGTGCCAGCAGTTACGGCGGTTTCGGCTACACCTTC	CASSYGGFGYTF
TRBJ2-7	TRBD1	.	TRBV5-1	TGCGCCAGCAATCAACAGGGGCATTCCTACGAGCAGTACTTC	CASNQQGHSYEQYF
TRBJ2-1	.	.	TRBV29-1	TGCAGCGTTTACGGGATCAAGAATGAGCAGTTCTTC	CSVYGIKNEQFF
TRBJ1-4	.	.	TRBV18	TGTGCCAGCTCGAAACACAGGGCTCCTAATGAAAAACTGTTTTTT	CASSKHRAPNEKLFF
TRBJ1-2	.	.	TRBV20-1	TGCAGTGCTAGAACAGGGTTGGGCTACACCTTC	CSARTGLGYTF
TRBJ1-1	TRBD1	.	TRBV18	TGTGCCAGCTCACCCGGGGACAGAGTTGGCACTGAAGCTTTCTTT	CASSPGDRVGTEAFF
TRBJ2-5	TRBD1	.	TRBV5-1	TGCGCCAGCAGCCCGGCGACAGGGGCCCAAGAGACCCAGTACTTC	CASSPATGAQETQYF
TRBJ1-5	.	.	TRBV3-1/TRBV3-2	TGTGCCAGCAGCCAAGAGGGGCATCATAGCAATCAGCCCCAGCATTTT	CASSQEGHHSNQPQHF
TRBJ2-2	.	few	TRBV7-2	TGTGCCAGCAGCTTAGTCCAGAACACCGGGGAGCTGTTTTTT	CASSLVQNTGELFF
TRBJ1-1	.	.	TRBV12-5	TGTGCTAGTGGTTTGGGATGGGGGAGGCCCAAGGGAAACACTGAAGCTTTCTTT	CASGLGWGRPKGNTEAFF
TRBJ2-1	TRBD2	.	TRBV4-1	TGCGCCAGCGGCCGCCGGACTAGCGGGGGGTTTTACAATGAGCAGTTCTTC	CASGRRTSGGFYNEQFF
TRBJ1-3	.	.	TRBV11-3	TGTGCCAGCAGCGCCACAGCCTCTGGAAACACCATATATTTT	CASSATASGNTIYF
TRBJ2-7	.	.	TRBV6-6	TGTGCCAGCAGTGCCCAGGGCTACGAGCAGTACTTC	CASSAQGYEQYF
TRBJ1-1	TRBD1	.	TRBV7-8	TGTGCCAGCAGCTTAGGGGTTTTTCTCAGGGGGCGGAACACTGAAGCTTTCTTT	CASSLGVFLRGRNTEAFF
TRBJ1-3	.	.	TRBV19	TGTGCCAGTAGTAGGGCCTACTCTGGAAACACCATATATTTT	CASSRAYSGNTIYF
TRBJ2-1	TRBD1	.	TRBV29-1	TGCAGCGTTGACCGACAGGGCAGCTCCTACAATGAGCAGTTCTTC	CSVDRQGSSYNEQFF